Shown below are 27 T cell receptor beta chains from a single sample sequenced in a study of blood T cell repertoires in COVID-19. Clones were sequenced by immunoSEQ multiplex PCR, and TCRdb holds only the in-frame ones, with some missing. The repertoire holds about 330,000 clones, with 87% as singletons. The sequenced sample was PBMCs or T cells enriched from blood (not recorded which). The receptors stem from a woman in her twenties or thirties who had recovered from COVID-19.

The chain recombines TRBV5-1 with TRBJ2-7; TRBD1 matches at 10 bases. The CDR3 is 14 residues long. In germline, CDR1 is SGHRS, CDR2 YFSETQ. The trim removed 4 bases at V and 5 bases at J, leaving 6 bases unmatched. DNA of the CDR3: TGCGCCAGCAGCCCCGGGGACAGGGGCAACGAGCAGTACTTC. This sequence encodes CASSPGDRGNEQYF.

The CDR3: CASSLQGVPGNTIYF. The CDR3 DNA sequence: TGTGCCAGCAGCTTACAGGGGGTTCCTGGAAACACCATATATTTT. The gene calls are TRBV7-2 and TRBJ1-3; TRBD1 aligns across 7 bases. CDR1 is SGHTA, CDR2 FQGNSA, per germline. The CDR3 sequence is 15 residues long. Unmatched junction bases numbered 3, after V lost 2 bases and J lost 2 bases. The variable domain in full, completed from reference TRBV7-2 and TRBJ1-3, reads GAGVSQSPSNKVTEKGKDVELRCDPISGHTALYWYRQSLGQGLEFLIYFQGNSAPDKSGLPSDRFSAERTGGSVSTLTIQRTQQEDSAVYLCASSLQGVPGNTIYFGEGSWLTVV.

DNA of the CDR3: TGTGCCTGCACACCGGGACAGCGCAATCAGCCCCAGCATTTT. This translates into CACTPGQRNQPQHF. The chain combines TRBV30 with TRBJ1-5; the match to TRBD1 covers 7 bases. The CDR3 covers 14 residues. J lost 2 bases, V lost 6 bases, and 7 bases had no gene match. Per germline, CDR1 GTSNPN and CDR2 SVGIG (reference sequence).

The chain is built from TRBV7-2 and TRBJ1-1; TRBD1 matches at 8 bases. The CDR3 contains 15 residues. In germline, CDR1 is SGHTA, CDR2 FQGNSA. Losses at the gene ends were 1 base for V and 4 bases for J; bases not matched to a gene: 5. CDR3 bases: TGTGCCAGCAGCTTAGTAGGGACAGGACTCACTGAAGCTTTCTTT. Residues: CASSLVGTGLTEAFF.

J is TRBJ2-1 and V is TRBV19; D remains unclear. This CDR3 is 14 amino acids long. Trimming left V 4 bases short and J 9 bases short, with 16 bases between. CDR1 and CDR2 (germline): LNHDA, SQIVND (reference sequence). CDR3 nucleotides: TGTGCCAGTAGTAGGAGAGACTTGAAGGTTGAGCAGTTCTTC. It translates to CASSRRDLKVEQFF.

The J gene is TRBJ1-1, the V gene TRBV9; TRBD1 might be the D (5 bases). Trimming removed 0 bases at V and 3 bases at J, with 12 bases between. The CDR3 loop spans 15 amino acids. Germline CDR1 and CDR2: SGDLS and YYNGEE. This CDR3 is CASSVAQGGDTEAFF. The DNA for the CDR3 is TGTGCCAGCAGCGTAGCTCAGGGCGGGGACACTGAAGCTTTCTTT.

The genes are TRBV29-1 and TRBJ2-1, with a possible D match to TRBD1 (6 bases). Per germline, CDR1 SQVTM and CDR2 ANQGSEA. V was shortened by 1 base and J by 3 bases, with 10 bases between the two germline ends. The CDR3 extends over 14 amino acids. The CDR3 nucleotides are TGCAGCGTTGAAGCAGGGGACCTCTACAATGAGCAGTTCTTC. This codes for CSVEAGDLYNEQFF.

This clone was seen a handful of times. The V call is TRBV15, the J call TRBJ1-1; TRBD1 agrees at 7 bases. V was clipped by 1 base and J by 3 bases; unmatched bases: 11. The CDR3 is 17 residues long. CDR1 is LNHNV, CDR2 YYDKDF, per germline (reference sequence). CDR3 region: CATSRGGWTGGYTEAFF. The CDR3 DNA follows: TGTGCCACCAGCAGAGGTGGTTGGACAGGTGGCTACACTGAAGCTTTCTTT.

This chain joins TRBV5-1 and TRBJ1-1, with 9 bases fitting TRBD1. Germline V gene data show CDR1 as SGHRS and CDR2 as YFSETQ. The CDR3 runs to 17 residues. With 0 bases clipped from V and 3 bases from J, the junction kept 9 bases outside the gene matches. CDR3 bases: TGCGCCAGCAGCTTGGCCCCACAGGGGGCGGGTGACACTGAAGCTTTCTTT. Translation gives CASSLAPQGAGDTEAFF.

J is TRBJ1-1 and V is TRBV27, with 8 positions matching TRBD1. The J segment lost 10 bases and the V segment lost 4 bases, leaving 17 bases of the junction unmatched. The CDR3 loop spans 16 amino acids. Germline CDR1 and CDR2: MNHEY and SMNVEV (reference sequence). The CDR3 DNA is TGTGCCAGCAGTTGGGGCAGGGGGCTACCCTTTTCTGGAGCTTTCTTT. Residues: CASSWGRGLPFSGAFF.

The rearrangement joins TRBV30 to TRBJ2-7; the D gene is possibly TRBD2 (6 bases). The V gene's germline CDR1 is GTSNPN and CDR2 SVGIG (reference sequence). This CDR3 is built from 16 residues. V dropped 0 bases and J dropped 3 bases, with 18 bases sitting between them. In nucleotides, the CDR3 is TGTGCCTGGAGTGTACGAGCCGCGGGACCCCACTACGAGCAGTACTTC. Protein: CAWSVRAAGPHYEQYF.

This clone was detected only a few times. The chain carries TRBV27 and TRBJ1-6, with D unclear. The CDR3 runs 17 residues. Trimming pared 7 bases from V and 0 bases from J, leaving 16 bases between. Per germline, CDR1 MNHEY and CDR2 SMNVEV (reference sequence). The CDR3, as DNA: TGTGCCAGCATGAAGTTGGGGAGAGGCTCCTATAATTCACCCCTCCACTTT. Amino acid sequence: CASMKLGRGSYNSPLHF.

The rearrangement links TRBV21-1 to TRBJ1-6; TRBD1, the table's D call, was not compared with the DNA. TRBV21-1 is recorded as a pseudogene. The CDR3 length is 16 residues. CDR3 bases: TGTGCCAGCAGCAAAGGCGGGACAGACTATAATTCACCCCTCCACTTT. Amino acids: CASSKGGTDYNSPLHF.

This clone was counted only a few times. The V call is TRBV29-1, the J call TRBJ1-2; 7 bases map to TRBD1. V was clipped by 2 bases and J by 5 bases; unmatched bases: 11. Germline assignment: CDR1 SQVTM and CDR2 ANQGSEA. CDR3 length equals 15 residues. DNA for the CDR3: TGCAGCGTTGAACCGACAGGGAGGCATCTATATGGCTACACCTTC. Translation: CSVEPTGRHLYGYTF. The full variable domain, completed using reference TRBV29-1 and TRBJ1-2, is SAVISQKPSRDICQRGTSLTIQCQVDSQVTMMFWYRQQPGQSLTLIATANQGSEATYESGFVIDKFPISRPNLTFSTLTVSNMSPEDSSIYLCSVEPTGRHLYGYTFGSGTRLTVV.

The rearrangement links TRBV9 to TRBJ1-1; 9 positions agree with TRBD1. Looked up from germline, CDR1 is SGDLS and CDR2 is YYNGEE. Trimming at V came to 4 bases and at J to 1 base, leaving 8 bases not matched to a gene. The CDR3 consists of 16 residues. CDR3 bases: TGTGCCAGCAGCCCGTCCGGGACAGGGCCGAACACTGAAGCTTTCTTT. It specifies CASSPSGTGPNTEAFF.

J is TRBJ1-4 and V is TRBV7-2, with 7 bases aligning to TRBD1. J lost 7 bases, V lost 2 bases, and 1 base had no gene match. There are 13 residues in the CDR3. Germline lookup yields CDR1 SGHTA and CDR2 FQGNSA. CDR3 coding DNA: TGTGCCAGCAGCTTACGACAGGGTGAAAAACTGTTTTTT. Translation gives CASSLRQGEKLFF. The full variable domain, completed using reference TRBV7-2 and TRBJ1-4, is GAGVSQSPSNKVTEKGKDVELRCDPISGHTALYWYRQSLGQGLEFLIYFQGNSAPDKSGLPSDRFSAERTGGSVSTLTIQRTQQEDSAVYLCASSLRQGEKLFFGSGTQLSVL.

The chain employs TRBV19 and TRBJ1-2, with 11 bases identical to TRBD1. Per germline, CDR1 LNHDA and CDR2 SQIVND (reference sequence). V was clipped by 4 bases and J by 6 bases; unmatched bases: 4. CDR3 size: 14 residues. The CDR3 loop is CASSKGQGVHGYTF. In nucleotides, the CDR3 is TGTGCCAGTAGTAAGGGACAGGGGGTCCATGGCTACACCTTC.

The rearrangement joins TRBV27 to TRBJ1-5; TRBD1 is a possible D gene (6 bases). The CDR3 totals 17 residues. V was trimmed by 6 bases and J by 3 bases, leaving 21 bases between them. The germline V gene has CDR1 MNHEY and CDR2 SMNVEV (reference sequence). In DNA, the CDR3 is TGTGCCAGCAGCCAAAGGTACGGACAGAGGTCCAATCAGCCCCAGCATTTT. Translation: CASSQRYGQRSNQPQHF.

The rearrangement joins TRBV3-1 (or the pseudogene TRBV3-2) to TRBJ2-2; TRBD2 matches 11 bases. V was pared by 4 bases and J by 6 bases, with 13 bases of the junction left unmatched. The germline gives CDR1 LGHDT, CDR2 YNNKEL (reference sequence). CDR3 size: 18 residues. CDR3 protein: CASSRGTSGSNRAGELFF. The CDR3 bases are TGTGCCAGCAGCCGAGGAACTAGCGGGAGCAATAGGGCCGGGGAGCTGTTTTTT.

The J gene is TRBJ1-5, the V gene TRBV7-2, with D hard to call. This CDR3 has 13 residues. The germline CDR1 and CDR2 sequences are SGHTA and FQGNSA. V was trimmed by 4 bases and J by 4 bases, leaving 8 bases between them. CDR3 sequence: CASSYYVNQPQHF. The CDR3 region has the DNA TGTGCCAGCAGCTACTACGTAAATCAGCCCCAGCATTTT. Variable domain in full (rest from reference TRBV7-2 and TRBJ1-5): GAGVSQSPSNKVTEKGKDVELRCDPISGHTALYWYRQSLGQGLEFLIYFQGNSAPDKSGLPSDRFSAERTGGSVSTLTIQRTQQEDSAVYLCASSYYVNQPQHFGDGTRLSIL.

The chain employs TRBV7-9 and TRBJ1-2; D gene unclear. V lost 4 bases to trimming and J lost 4 bases, with 16 bases between them. Germline CDR1 SEHNR, CDR2 FQNEAQ (reference sequence). This CDR3 contains 15 residues. The CDR3 DNA is TGTGCCAGCAGCTCTCTCTCTAGCGAGATCTATGGCTACACCTTC. This translates into CASSSLSSEIYGYTF.

This clone was seen a few times. V usage is TRBV7-2 and J usage is TRBJ1-4, with 7 nucleotides matching TRBD1. V trimming: 4 bases; J trimming: 4 bases; junction bases outside the gene matches: 9. Germline loops: CDR1 SGHTA, CDR2 FQGNSA. This CDR3 spans 16 amino acids. Here the CDR3 reads CASSSSRDSVNEKLFF. Here the CDR3 DNA reads TGTGCCAGCAGCTCCTCCCGGGACAGCGTTAATGAAAAACTGTTTTTT.

The chain carries TRBV30 and TRBJ1-1, with D tentatively TRBD1 (5 bases). CDR1 GTSNPN and CDR2 SVGIG come from the germline V gene (reference sequence). The CDR3 length is 14 residues. Trimming took off 3 bases at V and 10 bases at J, with 21 bases between the two ends. This chain's CDR3 is CAWRGGFERLGAFF. CDR3 DNA: TGTGCCTGGAGGGGGGGGTTCGAGAGGTTAGGAGCTTTCTTT.

This chain uses TRBV6-5 with TRBJ1-1, with D unresolved. The V and J ends lost 7 bases and 5 bases respectively, with 14 bases between them. The CDR3 sequence is 13 residues long. Germline V gene data show CDR1 as MNHEY and CDR2 as SVGAGI. The CDR3 loop is CASIIDGGTEAFF. CDR3 coding DNA: TGTGCCAGCATTATCGACGGCGGGACTGAAGCTTTCTTT.

This chain connects TRBV9 to TRBJ2-7; 12 nucleotides match TRBD1. J gave up 6 bases and V 2 bases, and 6 bases lay outside the gene matches. Germline V gene sequence: CDR1 SGDLS, CDR2 YYNGEE. The CDR3 has 15 amino acids. The CDR3 sequence is CASSVSGTGGFEQYF. DNA of the CDR3: TGTGCCAGCAGCGTCTCCGGGACAGGGGGCTTCGAGCAGTACTTC.

The gene calls are TRBV19 and TRBJ2-1; D is unresolved. In germline, CDR1 is LNHDA, CDR2 SQIVND (reference sequence). The CDR3 length is 11 residues. Trimming removed 6 bases from V and 4 bases from J, with 4 bases in between. Written as DNA, the CDR3 is TGTGCCAGTAGCCTGTACAATGAGCAGTTCTTC. Its protein product is CASSLYNEQFF. Full variable domain (rest looked up from reference TRBV19 and TRBJ2-1): DGGITQSPKYLFRKEGQNVTLSCEQNLNHDAMYWYRQDPGQGLRLIYYSQIVNDFQKGDIAEGYSVSREKKESFPLTVTSAQKNPTAFYLCASSLYNEQFFGPGTRLTVL.

In this sample, this clone turned up a few times. Other nucleotide sequences in the sample specify the same CDR3. The chain links TRBV19 to TRBJ1-2; D unclear. V lost 5 bases and J lost 1, with 5 bases in between. Germline loops: CDR1 LNHDA, CDR2 SQIVND (reference sequence). The CDR3 is 12 amino acids. The CDR3 loop reads CASSQVNYGYTF. In nucleotides, the CDR3 is TGTGCCAGTAGTCAGGTTAACTATGGCTACACCTTC.